Shown below are 30 T cell receptor beta chains from a single sample sequenced in a study of shared clonotypes between healthy human individuals. It was CD45RO-negative cells, positively selected for CCR7, that made up naive CD8 cells, with terminally differentiated effector memory CD45RA+ cells excluded. Sequenced by immunoSEQ multiplex PCR; TCRdb stores in-frame clones only, minus some. The sample has around 2,000,000 clones; around 96% are singletons. Sequencing input: naive CD8+ T cells sorted from blood. These receptors all come from a man between 18 and 35 years old in good health.

The sample holds one count of this clone. The same CDR3 arises from other DNA sequences in this sample as well. The chain is built from TRBV28 and TRBJ2-7; 7 positions match TRBD1. The V segment lost 5 bases and the J segment 2 bases; nucleotides outside the gene matches: 3. Germline assignment: CDR1 MDHEN and CDR2 SYDVKM. This CDR3 has 13 residues. The CDR3 nucleotides read TGTGCCAGCAGTCGACAGGGAACCTACGAGCAGTACTTC. It encodes CASSRQGTYEQYF.

This chain uses TRBV5-1 with TRBJ2-3, with D perhaps matching TRBD1 (5 bases). This CDR3 spans 15 amino acids. The germline V and J ends were trimmed by 0 bases and 2 bases, with 10 bases remaining between them. Germline CDR1 reads SGHRS; CDR2 reads YFSETQ. DNA of the CDR3: TGCGCCAGCAGCTTGGATGGGGCATCCACAGATACGCAGTATTTT. Its translation: CASSLDGASTDTQYF.

V and J are TRBV27 and TRBJ1-5, with D hard to call. Germline V gene sequence: CDR1 MNHEY, CDR2 SMNVEV (reference sequence). The CDR3 loop spans 14 amino acids. V lost 6 bases and J lost 0, with 9 bases in between. DNA of the CDR3: TGTGCCAGCAGGCCTCTAAATAGCAATCAGCCCCAGCATTTT. This codes for CASRPLNSNQPQHF.

V usage is TRBV6-5 and J usage is TRBJ1-1; 8 bases line up with TRBD1. The trim removed 4 bases at V and 3 bases at J, leaving 10 bases unmatched. CDR1 is MNHEY and CDR2 is SVGAGI in the germline V gene. CDR3 length: 16 residues. The CDR3 nucleotides read TGTGCCAGCAGTTGGGGTGCAGGGGGCGCGTACACTGAAGCTTTCTTT. Its translation is CASSWGAGGAYTEAFF.

V is TRBV28 and J is TRBJ1-3; D gene ambiguous. V shed 2 bases and J shed 4 bases, with 9 bases lying between them. The CDR3 spans 14 residues. Germline V gives CDR1 MDHEN, CDR2 SYDVKM. The CDR3 DNA sequence: TGTGCCAGCAGTTTAAGGCCGGGGGGAAACACCATATATTTT. It yields the protein CASSLRPGGNTIYF. Together with reference TRBV28 and TRBJ1-3, the CDR3 gives the full variable domain: DVKVTQSSRYLVKRTGEKVFLECVQDMDHENMFWYRQDPGLGLRLIYFSYDVKMKEKGDIPEGYSVSREKKERFSLILESASTNQTSMYLCASSLRPGGNTIYFGEGSWLTVV.

The V call is TRBV27, the J call TRBJ2-7, with D perhaps matching TRBD2 (6 bases). CDR3 length equals 14 residues. The germline CDR1 and CDR2 sequences are MNHEY and SMNVEV (reference sequence). The V end lost 3 bases, the J end lost 5 bases, and 14 bases lay between the germline ends. In DNA, the CDR3 is TGTGCCAGCAGTTTGGGGGGTGAGAACCACGAGCAGTACTTC. This encodes CASSLGGENHEQYF.

The V gene is TRBV2, the J gene TRBJ2-5; no firm D call. With 8 bases removed from V and 1 base from J, the gap between germline ends came to 8 bases. The CDR3 has 12 amino acids. Germline V lookup: CDR1 SNHLY, CDR2 FYNNEI. The DNA of the CDR3 is TGTGCCAGCCGATACTTCCAAGAGACCCAGTACTTC. Translating it yields CASRYFQETQYF.

The chain couples TRBV11-2 to TRBJ2-5; TRBD1 agrees at 8 bases. Germline assignment: CDR1 SGHAT and CDR2 FQNNGV. This CDR3 is built from 19 residues. The junction had 22 bases not matched to a gene; V was cut back by 5 bases and J by 5 bases. The CDR3 loop reads CASSPGYAGGVMMTETQYF. CDR3 in DNA: TGTGCCAGCAGCCCCGGTTATGCAGGGGGCGTAATGATGACGGAGACCCAGTACTTC.

The chain has TRBV7-2 and TRBJ2-7; TRBD2 is a possible D gene (6 bases). CDR3 length equals 13 residues. Trimming stripped 5 bases from V and 3 bases from J, with 11 bases between. Germline V gives CDR1 SGHTA, CDR2 FQGNSA. The CDR3 is CASSRWRDYEQYF. The CDR3 nucleotides read TGTGCCAGCAGCCGATGGAGGGACTACGAGCAGTACTTC.

The CDR3 DNA reads TGTGCCAGCAGTTCAGCCGGGACAGGGGACCCGGAGCAGTTCTTC. It codes for CASSSAGTGDPEQFF. The genes are TRBV7-9 and TRBJ2-1, with 10 bases matching TRBD1. Germline V gene sequence: CDR1 SEHNR, CDR2 FQNEAQ (reference sequence). Trimming at V came to 6 bases and at J to 10 bases, leaving 12 bases not matched to a gene. This CDR3 has 15 residues.

The CDR3 is CAWSWASGTGELFF. The DNA for the CDR3 is TGTGCCTGGAGTTGGGCTAGCGGCACCGGGGAGCTGTTTTTT. V and J are TRBV30 and TRBJ2-2; 7 nucleotides match TRBD2. This CDR3 has 14 amino acids. V lost 2 bases, J lost 4 bases, and 4 bases stayed unmatched. Germline V gene lookup returns CDR1 GTSNPN and CDR2 SVGIG (reference sequence).

The chain employs TRBV7-2 and TRBJ1-3, with D tentatively TRBD1 (5 bases). The CDR3 length is 17 residues. Germline assignment: CDR1 SGHTA and CDR2 FQGNSA. Between the trimmed V and J ends, which lost 5 bases and 1 base, there was a span of 18 bases. CDR3 DNA sequence: TGTGCCAGCAGCCCGTATTCGGGACTCACTTCTGGAAACACCATATATTTT. Amino acid sequence: CASSPYSGLTSGNTIYF.

The chain is built from TRBV5-6 and TRBJ2-3; possible D gene TRBD1, 5 bases. Germline V gene lookup returns CDR1 SGHDT and CDR2 YYEEEE. The CDR3 loop spans 15 amino acids. V gave up 0 bases and J gave up 1 base, with 9 bases separating them. The DNA of the CDR3 is TGTGCCAGCAGCTTGGCCGTCAGGGGCACAGATACGCAGTATTTT. Amino acid sequence: CASSLAVRGTDTQYF.

This chain joins TRBV7-2 and TRBJ2-2; no firm D call. Germline CDR1 reads SGHTA; CDR2 reads FQGNSA. The V end was cut by 0 bases, the J end by 7 bases, with 6 bases between. This CDR3 is 13 amino acids long. CDR3 region: CASSLAVGGELFF. CDR3 nucleotides: TGTGCCAGCAGCTTAGCGGTGGGCGGGGAGCTGTTTTTT.

CDR3 in DNA: TGTGCCAGCATTGGGCTAGCGCCTGAGCAGTACTTC. It yields the protein CASIGLAPEQYF. The chain carries TRBV2 and TRBJ2-7; D might be TRBD2 (6 bases). CDR1 is SNHLY and CDR2 is FYNNEI in the germline V gene. V lost 7 bases and J lost 7, with 14 bases in between. The CDR3 consists of 12 residues.

This clone has only one observation. J is TRBJ2-5 and V is TRBV18, with D possibly matching TRBD2 (5 bases). The V end lost 0 bases, the J end lost 4 bases, and 9 bases lay between the germline ends. The CDR3 is 14 residues long. Germline V gene data show CDR1 as KGHSH and CDR2 as LQKENI. As DNA, the CDR3 is TGTGCCAGCTCACCACCATCCGAGGGAGAGACCCAGTACTTC. It codes for CASSPPSEGETQYF. Looking up the rest from reference TRBV18 and TRBJ2-5 gives the full variable domain: NAGVMQNPRHLVRRRGQEARLRCSPMKGHSHVYWYRQLPEEGLKFMVYLQKENIIDESGMPKERFSAEFPKEGPSILRIQQVVRGDSAAYFCASSPPSEGETQYFGPGTRLLVL.

On this clone itself: The same CDR3 arises from other DNA sequences in this sample as well. V usage is TRBV2 and J usage is TRBJ2-5, with unresolved D. There are 12 residues in the CDR3. V was trimmed by 3 bases and J by 2 bases, leaving 4 bases between them. CDR1 and CDR2 from the germline V gene are SNHLY and FYNNEI. The CDR3 reads CASSERQETQYF. The CDR3 DNA reads as TGTGCCAGCAGTGAGCGGCAAGAGACCCAGTACTTC.

The J gene is TRBJ2-1, the V gene TRBV2, with 9 bases aligning to TRBD2. Per the germline V gene, CDR1 is SNHLY and CDR2 is FYNNEI. This CDR3 has 15 amino acids. V was clipped by 11 bases and J by 2 bases; unmatched bases: 10. CDR3 protein: CASLGAGGTYNEQFF. The CDR3 DNA reads as TGTGCCTCCCTGGGAGCGGGGGGCACCTACAATGAGCAGTTCTTC. Full variable domain (remainder filled in from reference TRBV2 and TRBJ2-1): EPEVTQTPSHQVTQMGQEVILRCVPISNHLYFYWYRQILGQKVEFLVSFYNNEISEKSEIFDDQFSVERPDGSNFTLKIRSTKLEDSAMYFCASLGAGGTYNEQFFGPGTRLTVL.

This chain joins TRBV4-3 and TRBJ1-2; D possibly corresponds to TRBD1 (5 bases). In germline, CDR1 is LGHNA, CDR2 YSLEER. The V gene lost 1 base and the J gene lost 3 bases, with 9 bases spanning the gap. The CDR3 sequence is 14 residues long. The CDR3 DNA is TGCGCCAGCAGCCAAGTTACGGGGGACTATGGCTACACCTTC. This translates into CASSQVTGDYGYTF.

This chain uses TRBV28 with TRBJ2-5, with TRBD1 identical over 8 bases. Per the germline V gene, CDR1 is MDHEN and CDR2 is SYDVKM. The V and J ends lost 5 bases and 5 bases, in that order; junction bases with no gene match: 7. The CDR3 consists of 14 residues. CDR3 nucleotides: TGTGCCAGCAGTCAGACAGGGGCTTGGGAGACCCAGTACTTC. Encoded protein: CASSQTGAWETQYF.

CDR3 coding DNA: TGCGCCAGCCTTATCCTCCGTAGAGCCGGGACCTACGAGCAGTACTTC. It specifies CASLILRRAGTYEQYF. The chain recombines TRBV10-1 with TRBJ2-7; tentatively, D is TRBD2 (5 bases). V was shortened by 8 bases and J by 2 bases, with 22 bases between the two germline ends. The CDR3 runs to 16 residues. From germline, CDR1 is WNHNN and CDR2 SYGVQD (reference sequence).

This chain links TRBV5-6 with TRBJ2-2; 9 bases line up with TRBD1. V was clipped by 2 bases and J by 6 bases; unmatched bases: 8. Germline V gives CDR1 SGHDT, CDR2 YYEEEE. The CDR3 is 16 residues long. For the CDR3, the DNA is TGTGCCAGCAGCTTACCGGGACAGGGATCCCCCGGGGAGCTGTTTTTT. This gives the protein CASSLPGQGSPGELFF.

The chain recombines TRBV10-2 with TRBJ2-2, with 7 bases identical to TRBD2. The CDR3 runs to 15 residues. After removal of 3 bases from V and 2 bases from J, the junction contained 3 bases not matched to a gene. Germline V lookup: CDR1 WSHSY, CDR2 SAAADI. The CDR3 reads CASSDGAGNTGELFF. The CDR3 region has the DNA TGCGCCAGCAGTGACGGAGCGGGAAACACCGGGGAGCTGTTTTTT.

The CDR3 protein is CASTMSAELNYGYTF. In nucleotides, the CDR3 is TGTGCCAGTACCATGTCGGCAGAGCTTAACTATGGCTACACCTTC. The chain recombines TRBV2 with TRBJ1-2; no reliable D call. This CDR3 region has 15 residues. The V gene lost 9 bases and the J gene lost 1 base, with 18 bases spanning the gap. The germline CDR1 and CDR2 sequences are SNHLY and FYNNEI. Looking up the rest from reference TRBV2 and TRBJ1-2 gives the full variable domain: EPEVTQTPSHQVTQMGQEVILRCVPISNHLYFYWYRQILGQKVEFLVSFYNNEISEKSEIFDDQFSVERPDGSNFTLKIRSTKLEDSAMYFCASTMSAELNYGYTFGSGTRLTVV.

The chain employs TRBV5-1 and TRBJ2-5; TRBD2 matches at 9 bases. J gave up 4 bases and V 0 bases, and 7 bases lay outside the gene matches. This CDR3 region has 16 residues. The germline V gene encodes CDR1 SGHRS and CDR2 YFSETQ. The CDR3 here is CASSLGVAGVGETQYF. The CDR3 DNA reads as TGCGCCAGCAGCTTGGGAGTAGCGGGAGTGGGAGAGACCCAGTACTTC. Supplemented by reference TRBV5-1 and TRBJ2-5, the full variable domain reads KAGVTQTPRYLIKTRGQQVTLSCSPISGHRSVSWYQQTPGQGLQFLFEYFSETQRNKGNFPGRFSGRQFSNSRSEMNVSTLELGDSALYLCASSLGVAGVGETQYFGPGTRLLVL.

The rearrangement links TRBV5-4 to TRBJ2-7; 7 nucleotides align to TRBD1. V lost 3 bases, J lost 3 bases, and 3 bases stayed unmatched. The CDR3 is 13 amino acids. CDR1 is SGHNT, CDR2 YYREEE, per germline (reference sequence). The CDR3 here is CASSSTGNYEQYF. For the CDR3, the DNA is TGTGCCAGCAGCTCGACAGGGAACTACGAGCAGTACTTC.

The chain joins TRBV7-9 to TRBJ1-2; D not resolved. The CDR3 contains 15 residues. Trimming removed 3 bases from V and 3 bases from J, with 14 bases in between. CDR1 is SEHNR, CDR2 FQNEAQ, per germline (reference sequence). The CDR3: CASSLSSSWDYGYTF. In DNA form, the CDR3 reads TGTGCCAGCAGCTTGAGCTCATCATGGGACTATGGCTACACCTTC.

Turning to this clone: Other DNA sequences in the same sample also yield this CDR3. This chain connects TRBV4-1 to TRBJ2-1; D uncertain. CDR1 MGHRA and CDR2 YSYEKL come from the germline V gene. Trimming cost V 0 bases and J 3 bases, with 3 bases left between them. The CDR3 runs 13 residues. DNA for the CDR3: TGCGCCAGCAGCCAAGACAGCTACAATGAGCAGTTCTTC. The encoded protein is CASSQDSYNEQFF.

The V and J genes are TRBV6-5 and TRBJ2-7; D uncertain. The CDR3 totals 15 residues. Germline V gene sequence: CDR1 MNHEY, CDR2 SVGAGI. Trimming shortened V by 6 bases and J by 7 bases, and 22 bases separated the two germline ends. The CDR3 protein is CASRPGPGELWEQYF. Written as DNA, the CDR3 is TGTGCCAGCAGACCAGGACCGGGTGAACTGTGGGAGCAGTACTTC.

Concerning this clone: Other DNA sequences in the same sample also yield this CDR3. The V call is TRBV19, the J call TRBJ2-7, with TRBD1 identical over 10 bases. Germline CDR1 LNHDA, CDR2 SQIVND (reference sequence). V lost 3 bases to trimming and J lost 2 bases; unmatched junction nucleotides: 4. This CDR3 region has 15 residues. The CDR3 reads CASSIGQGVAYEQYF. In nucleotides, the CDR3 is TGTGCCAGTAGTATTGGACAGGGGGTTGCCTACGAGCAGTACTTC.